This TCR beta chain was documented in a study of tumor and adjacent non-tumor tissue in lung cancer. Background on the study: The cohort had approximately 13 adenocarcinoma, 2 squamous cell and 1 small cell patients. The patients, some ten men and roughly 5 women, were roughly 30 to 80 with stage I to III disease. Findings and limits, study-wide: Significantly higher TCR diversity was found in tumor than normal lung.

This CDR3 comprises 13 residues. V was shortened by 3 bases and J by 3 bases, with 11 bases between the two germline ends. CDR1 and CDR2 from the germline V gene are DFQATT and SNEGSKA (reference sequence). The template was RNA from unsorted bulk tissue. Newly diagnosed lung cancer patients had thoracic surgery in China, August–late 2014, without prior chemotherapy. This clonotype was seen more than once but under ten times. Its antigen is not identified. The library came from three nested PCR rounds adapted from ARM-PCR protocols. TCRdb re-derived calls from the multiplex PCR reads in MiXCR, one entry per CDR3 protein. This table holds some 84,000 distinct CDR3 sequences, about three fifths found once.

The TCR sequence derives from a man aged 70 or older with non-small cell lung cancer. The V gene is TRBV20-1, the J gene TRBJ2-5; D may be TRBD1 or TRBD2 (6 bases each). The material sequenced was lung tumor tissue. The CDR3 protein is CSASTGAEETQYF. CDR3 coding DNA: TGCAGTGCTAGTACGGGGGCTGAAGAGACCCAGTACTTC.